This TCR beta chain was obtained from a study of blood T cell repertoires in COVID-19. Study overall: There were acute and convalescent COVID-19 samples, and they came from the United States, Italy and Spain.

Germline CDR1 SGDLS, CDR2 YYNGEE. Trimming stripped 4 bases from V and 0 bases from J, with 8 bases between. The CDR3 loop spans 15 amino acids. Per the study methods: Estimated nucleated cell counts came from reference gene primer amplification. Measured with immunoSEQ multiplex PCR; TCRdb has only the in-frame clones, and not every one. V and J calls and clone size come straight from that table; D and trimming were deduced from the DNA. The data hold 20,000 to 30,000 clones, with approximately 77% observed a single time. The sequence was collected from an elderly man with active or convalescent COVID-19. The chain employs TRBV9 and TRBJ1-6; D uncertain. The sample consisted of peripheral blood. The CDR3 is CASSQEVSYNSPLHF. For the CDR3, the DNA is TGTGCCAGCAGCCAAGAGGTCTCCTATAATTCACCCCTCCACTTT.